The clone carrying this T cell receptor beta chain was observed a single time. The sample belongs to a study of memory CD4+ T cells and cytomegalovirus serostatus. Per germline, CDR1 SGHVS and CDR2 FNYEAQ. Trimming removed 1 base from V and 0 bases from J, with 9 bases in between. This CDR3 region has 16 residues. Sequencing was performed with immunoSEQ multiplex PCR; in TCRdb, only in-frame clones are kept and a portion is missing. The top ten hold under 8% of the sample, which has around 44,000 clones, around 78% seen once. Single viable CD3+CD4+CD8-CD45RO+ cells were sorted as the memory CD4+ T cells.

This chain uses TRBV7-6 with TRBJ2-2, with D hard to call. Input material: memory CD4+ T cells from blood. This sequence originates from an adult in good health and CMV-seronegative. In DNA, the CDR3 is TGTGCCAGCAGCTTAGTGGCAGCGCCGAACACCGGGGAGCTGTTTTTT. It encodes CASSLVAAPNTGELFF.